This T cell receptor beta chain is drawn from a study of blood T cell repertoires in COVID-19. Study background: Material from acute and convalescent COVID-19 was sourced from the United States, Italy and Spain. Nucleic acid was either cDNA or gDNA, and it came from T cells, B-cell-depleted T cells, or PBMCs.

In the study's own analysis: The authors estimated nucleated cell counts from reference gene primer amplification. Assay: immunoSEQ multiplex PCR; the TCRdb copy retains only in-frame clones and omits some. D and trimming come from the DNA, and the V and J calls and clone size come from that table. The table includes a few hundred thousand clones, 88% detected once. Seattle's cohort entered during active infection and was followed longitudinally. The TCR comes from a middle-aged man with COVID-19, enrolled during active disease. Sequences were obtained from peripheral blood.

The DNA for the CDR3 is TGCGCCAGCATCGGCAGCGCTTCCTACGAGCAGTACTTC. This encodes CASIGSASYEQYF. The chain links TRBV10-2 to TRBJ2-7; D remains ambiguous. Trimming shortened V by 7 bases and J by 1 base, and 11 bases separated the two germline ends. CDR1 is WSHSY and CDR2 is SAAADI in the germline V gene. The CDR3 sequence is 13 residues long.